This TCR beta chain was profiled in a study of cytomegalovirus exposure and HLA in healthy donors. At the time of sampling, donors were nominally healthy, though unrecorded immune exposures were likely. Primers for the PCR totalled 60 Vbeta and 13 Jbeta. Profiling relied on immunoSEQ multiplex PCR, and the TCRdb table lists in-frame clones only, not all of them. The table shows about 160,000 clones, with around four fifths occurring only once. In regard to this clone: What it binds is not known.

General study findings and limits: Common viral pathogens seemed to be connected with several of the most significant clusters, according to a later analysis. The authors later found HLA-associated TCR beta chains more clonally expanded than equally common others.

The CDR3 has 16 amino acids. V gave up 1 base and J gave up 6 bases; unmatched junction bases: 10. Germline V gene data show CDR1 as SGHDT and CDR2 as YYEEEE. Sample: PBMCs. This receptor was obtained from a girl aged 2 to 9 in good health and CMV-seropositive. The chain employs TRBV5-6 and TRBJ2-3; 8 bases are a match to TRBD2. CDR3 sequence (DNA): TGTGCCAGCAGCTTGAATCCGGGACTAGGTTTGGATACGCAGTATTTT. Residues: CASSLNPGLGLDTQYF.